This section outlines one T cell receptor (beta chain) sequence together with its context. No cognate antigen has been identified for it. The record has no base qualities; no much larger clone is one base away. Library construction relied on the immunoSEQ multiplex PCR assay. For most patients, genomic DNA was subjected to high-throughput TCR-beta CDR3 sequencing by Adaptive Biotechnologies. Turning to the authors' computational methods: TCR sequencing data were retrieved from Adaptive's ImmunoSEQ software for some 17 patients, whereas a few other patients were processed with MiXCR and VDJtools. CDR3 nucleotide sequences shared between donor and recipient were removed because their origin could not be assigned. To be classed as alloreactive, a clone needed at least 2-fold expansion over unstimulated cells and a minimum CFSE-low frequency of 0.002% (template counts) or 0.001% (read counts). Clones detected in sequenced pre-transplant spleen, lymph node, or MLR CFSE-low populations of the donor or recipient were defined as mappable. The cumulative frequency of alloreactive clones was calculated as a percentage of all sequences, weighted by copy number. The source is immuneACCESS, and TCRdb retained only in-frame sequences with V and J called. Part of the clones is not carried over; for the studies checked, unresolved V genes explain less than half of this, and the remainder is unexplained. V and J calls and clone size come straight from that table; D and trimming were deduced from the DNA. The sample data list some 69,000 clones, and roughly 90% of these were observed just once. About 6.9% of the sample is held by the ten biggest clonotypes.

This entry belongs to a study of graft-versus-host responses after intestinal transplantation (dated by TCRdb to the early 2020s). Looking at the study overall: Recipients received multivisceral, liver-intestinal, or isolated intestinal transplants. Every recipient was given anti-thymocyte globulin induction, followed by around three years of maintenance tacrolimus and steroids. After intestinal transplantation, graft-versus-host and host-versus-graft alloreactive T cell clones in the graft, circulation and bone marrow were tracked using bulk TCR-beta CDR3 sequencing. To identify alloreactive clones, pre-transplant mixed lymphocyte reaction products were sequenced and then compared with unstimulated pre-transplant donor and recipient T cells. Of the 20 to 25 intestinal transplant recipients enrolled in the cohort, one of whom was a retransplant, a few patients without pretransplant specimens were excluded. Donor T cell macrochimerism was defined as a peak of at least 4% donor T cells among recipient peripheral blood mononuclear cells. Instead of going to the commercial service, samples from a few later patients were sequenced in-house on an Illumina MiSeq and processed with MiXCR.

Broader findings and caveats from the paper: Early after transplant, declines in HvG clones were associated with peak levels of circulating GvH clones. GvH clones turned up in recipient bone marrow, with some appearing earlier in ileal mucosa or blood, a pattern consistent with an intestinal mucosal origin. Patients with donor T cell macrochimerism had high GvH to HvG T cell clonal ratios in their allografts. The conclusions were limited by the relatively low number and heterogeneity of the intestinal transplant patients.

CDR1 and CDR2 (MNHEY, SVGAGI) derive from the germline V gene. From cysteine to phenylalanine, the CDR3 is 15 amino acids long. Of all the DNA, just the CDR3 is kept, 45 bases in frame from base 1. Bone marrow was aspirated after transplant from the posterior iliac crest or another site chosen by the physician. This TCR was sampled from a human patient who received an intestinal transplant, so some T cells may come from the graft donor. The sample was bone marrow, taken almost 750 days after intestinal transplantation. The chain links TRBV6-5 with TRBJ2-5, with the D segment identity uncertain. The DNA matches TRBJ2-7 better at its end, which makes the J call doubtful. The nucleotide sequence is given as TGTGCCAGCAGTTACTCTATGGAGCTGGTCTACGAGCAGTACTTC. The translation is CASSYSMELVYEQYF.